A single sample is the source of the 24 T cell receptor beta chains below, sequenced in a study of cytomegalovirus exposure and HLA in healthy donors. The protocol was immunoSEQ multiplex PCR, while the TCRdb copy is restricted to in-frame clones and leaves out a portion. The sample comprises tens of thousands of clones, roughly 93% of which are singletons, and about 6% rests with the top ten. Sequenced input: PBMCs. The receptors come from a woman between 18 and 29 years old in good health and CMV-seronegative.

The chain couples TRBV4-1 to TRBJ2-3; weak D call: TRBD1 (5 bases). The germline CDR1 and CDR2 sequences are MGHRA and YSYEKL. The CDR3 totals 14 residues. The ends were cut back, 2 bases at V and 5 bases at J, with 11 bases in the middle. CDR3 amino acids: CASSQKLGVDTQYF. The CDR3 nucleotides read TGCGCCAGCAGCCAAAAGTTAGGGGTAGATACGCAGTATTTT.

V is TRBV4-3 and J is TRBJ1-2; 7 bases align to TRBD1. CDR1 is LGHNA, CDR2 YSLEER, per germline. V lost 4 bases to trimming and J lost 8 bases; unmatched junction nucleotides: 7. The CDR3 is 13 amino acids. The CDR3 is CASSLGQAYGYTF. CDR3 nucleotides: TGCGCCAGCAGCCTCGGACAGGCGTACGGCTACACCTTC.

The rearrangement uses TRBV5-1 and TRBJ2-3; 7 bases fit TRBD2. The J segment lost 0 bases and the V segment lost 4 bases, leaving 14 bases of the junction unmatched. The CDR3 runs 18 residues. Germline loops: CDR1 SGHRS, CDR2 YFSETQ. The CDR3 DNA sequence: TGCGCCAGCAGCCCTAGCGGTCACGTTTCTCCTAGCACAGATACGCAGTATTTT. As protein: CASSPSGHVSPSTDTQYF. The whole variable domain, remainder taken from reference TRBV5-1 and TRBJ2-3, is KAGVTQTPRYLIKTRGQQVTLSCSPISGHRSVSWYQQTPGQGLQFLFEYFSETQRNKGNFPGRFSGRQFSNSRSEMNVSTLELGDSALYLCASSPSGHVSPSTDTQYFGPGTRLTVL.

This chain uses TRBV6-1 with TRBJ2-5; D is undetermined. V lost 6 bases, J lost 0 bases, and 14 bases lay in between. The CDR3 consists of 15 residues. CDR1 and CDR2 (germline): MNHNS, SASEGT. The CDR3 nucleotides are TGTGCCAGCAGCGACGGCTGGGCCTACCAAGAGACCCAGTACTTC. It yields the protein CASSDGWAYQETQYF.

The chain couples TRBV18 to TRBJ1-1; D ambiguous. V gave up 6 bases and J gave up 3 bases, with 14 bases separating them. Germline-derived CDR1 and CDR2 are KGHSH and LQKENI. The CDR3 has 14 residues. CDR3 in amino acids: CASSQSGPDTEAFF. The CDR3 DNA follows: TGTGCCAGCTCTCAGAGCGGGCCCGACACTGAAGCTTTCTTT.

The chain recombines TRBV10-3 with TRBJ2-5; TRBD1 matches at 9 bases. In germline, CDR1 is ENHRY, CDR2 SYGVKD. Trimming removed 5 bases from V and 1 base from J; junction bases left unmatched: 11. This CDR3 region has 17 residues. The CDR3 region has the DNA TGTGCCATCAGTAAAGCCGGGACAGGGTCAATCCAAGAGACCCAGTACTTC. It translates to CAISKAGTGSIQETQYF.

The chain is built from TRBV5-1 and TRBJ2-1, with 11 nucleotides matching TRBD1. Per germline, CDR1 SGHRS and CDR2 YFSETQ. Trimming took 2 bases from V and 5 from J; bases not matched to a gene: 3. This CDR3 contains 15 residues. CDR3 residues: CASSFRTGGHNEQFF. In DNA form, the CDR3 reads TGCGCCAGCAGCTTTAGGACAGGGGGCCACAATGAGCAGTTCTTC.

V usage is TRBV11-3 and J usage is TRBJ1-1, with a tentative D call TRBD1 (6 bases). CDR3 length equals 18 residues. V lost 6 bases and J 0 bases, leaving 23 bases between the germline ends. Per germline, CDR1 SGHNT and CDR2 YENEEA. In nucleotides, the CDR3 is TGTGCCAGCAGGTCAGCAGGGGCCTATCAAGCCATGAACACTGAAGCTTTCTTT. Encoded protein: CASRSAGAYQAMNTEAFF.

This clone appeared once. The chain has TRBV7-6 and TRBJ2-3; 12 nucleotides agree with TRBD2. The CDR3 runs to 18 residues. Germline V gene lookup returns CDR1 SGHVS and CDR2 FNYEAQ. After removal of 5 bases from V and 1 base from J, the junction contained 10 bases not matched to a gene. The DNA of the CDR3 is TGTGCCAGCAGCCCGACTAGCGGGGGAGCCTATGGCACAGATACGCAGTATTTT. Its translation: CASSPTSGGAYGTDTQYF.

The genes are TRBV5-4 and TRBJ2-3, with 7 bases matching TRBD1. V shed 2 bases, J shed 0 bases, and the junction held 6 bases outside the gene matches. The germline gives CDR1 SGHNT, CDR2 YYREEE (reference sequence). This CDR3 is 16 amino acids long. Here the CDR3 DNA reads TGTGCCAGCAGCTTACGCCGGGACAGTAGCACAGATACGCAGTATTTT. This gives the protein CASSLRRDSSTDTQYF.

The CDR3 loop reads CASSPGTDYGYTF. The CDR3 DNA is TGTGCCAGCTCACCAGGGACAGACTATGGCTACACCTTC. The chain links TRBV18 to TRBJ1-2; TRBD1 matches at 7 bases. V was clipped by 2 bases and J by 3 bases; unmatched bases: 0. The CDR3 runs to 13 residues. The V gene's germline CDR1 is KGHSH and CDR2 LQKENI.

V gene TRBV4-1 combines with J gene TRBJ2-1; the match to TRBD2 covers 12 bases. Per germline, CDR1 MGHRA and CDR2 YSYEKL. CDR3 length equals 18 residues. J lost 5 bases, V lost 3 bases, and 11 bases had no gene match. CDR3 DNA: TGCGCCAGCAGCCAGGACGACCGACTAGCGGGAGTGGACAATGAGCAGTTCTTC. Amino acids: CASSQDDRLAGVDNEQFF.

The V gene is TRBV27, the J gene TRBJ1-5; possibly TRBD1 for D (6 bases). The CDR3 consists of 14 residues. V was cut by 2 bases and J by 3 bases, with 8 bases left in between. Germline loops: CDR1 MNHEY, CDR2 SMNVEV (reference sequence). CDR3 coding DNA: TGTGCCAGCAGTTTACAGGGGTCCAATCAGCCCCAGCATTTT. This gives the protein CASSLQGSNQPQHF.

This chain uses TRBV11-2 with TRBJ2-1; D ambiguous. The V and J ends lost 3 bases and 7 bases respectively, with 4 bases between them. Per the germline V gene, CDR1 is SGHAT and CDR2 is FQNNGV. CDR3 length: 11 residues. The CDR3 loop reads CASSFINEQFF. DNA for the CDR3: TGTGCCAGCAGCTTCATTAATGAGCAGTTCTTC.

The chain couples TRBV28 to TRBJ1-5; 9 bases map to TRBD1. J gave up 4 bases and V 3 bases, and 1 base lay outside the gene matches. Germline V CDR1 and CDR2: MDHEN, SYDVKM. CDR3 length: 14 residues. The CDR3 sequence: CASSFGTGNQPQHF. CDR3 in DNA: TGTGCCAGCAGTTTTGGGACAGGGAATCAGCCCCAGCATTTT. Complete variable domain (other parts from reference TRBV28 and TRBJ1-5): DVKVTQSSRYLVKRTGEKVFLECVQDMDHENMFWYRQDPGLGLRLIYFSYDVKMKEKGDIPEGYSVSREKKERFSLILESASTNQTSMYLCASSFGTGNQPQHFGDGTRLSIL.

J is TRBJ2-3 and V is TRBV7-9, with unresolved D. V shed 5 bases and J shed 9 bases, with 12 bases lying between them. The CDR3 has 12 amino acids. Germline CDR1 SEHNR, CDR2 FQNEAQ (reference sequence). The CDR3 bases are TGTGCCAGCAGCCCCCCCCCGGAGACGCAGTATTTT. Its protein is CASSPPPETQYF.

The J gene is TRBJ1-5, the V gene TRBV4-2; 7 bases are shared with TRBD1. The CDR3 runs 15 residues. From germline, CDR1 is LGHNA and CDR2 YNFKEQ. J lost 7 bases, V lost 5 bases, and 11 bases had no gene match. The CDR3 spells CASSESGTVGQPQHF. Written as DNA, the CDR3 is TGTGCCAGCAGCGAATCCGGGACAGTCGGGCAGCCCCAGCATTTT.

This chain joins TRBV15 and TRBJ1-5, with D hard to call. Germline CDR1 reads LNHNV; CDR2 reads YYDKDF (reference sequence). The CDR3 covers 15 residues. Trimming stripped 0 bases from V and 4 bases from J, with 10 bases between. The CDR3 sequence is CATSRDRRGNQPQHF. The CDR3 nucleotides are TGTGCCACCAGCAGAGATAGAAGAGGGAATCAGCCCCAGCATTTT.

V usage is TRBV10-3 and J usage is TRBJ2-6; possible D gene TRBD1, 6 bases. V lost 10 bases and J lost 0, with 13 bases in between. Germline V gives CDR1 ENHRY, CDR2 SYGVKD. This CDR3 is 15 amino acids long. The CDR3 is CATGDGLSGANVLTF. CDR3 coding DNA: TGTGCCACAGGGGACGGCCTCTCTGGGGCCAACGTCCTGACTTTC.

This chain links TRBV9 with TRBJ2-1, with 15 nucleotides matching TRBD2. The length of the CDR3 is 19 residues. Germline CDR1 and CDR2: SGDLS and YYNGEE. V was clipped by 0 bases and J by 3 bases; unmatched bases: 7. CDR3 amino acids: CASSVAGTSGRRNYNEQFF. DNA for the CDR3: TGTGCCAGCAGCGTAGCGGGGACTAGCGGGAGGCGCAACTACAATGAGCAGTTCTTC.

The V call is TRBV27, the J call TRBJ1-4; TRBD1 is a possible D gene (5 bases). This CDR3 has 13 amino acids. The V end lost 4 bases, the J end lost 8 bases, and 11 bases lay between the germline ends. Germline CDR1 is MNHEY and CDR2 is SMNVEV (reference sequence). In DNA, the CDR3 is TGTGCCAGCAGTTCGCAGGGCCGGGAAAAACTGTTTTTT. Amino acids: CASSSQGREKLFF.

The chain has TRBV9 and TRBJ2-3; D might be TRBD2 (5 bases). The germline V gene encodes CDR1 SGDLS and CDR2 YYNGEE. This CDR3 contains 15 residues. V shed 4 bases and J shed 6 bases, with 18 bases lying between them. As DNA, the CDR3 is TGTGCCAGCAGCCCCCCGGCGGGCCCGAGGGATACGCAGTATTTT. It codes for CASSPPAGPRDTQYF.

CDR3 sequence: CASSLFSAFRGETQYF. CDR3 bases: TGCGCCAGCAGCTTGTTTTCCGCCTTTCGAGGAGAGACCCAGTACTTC. J is TRBJ2-5 and V is TRBV5-1; D is uncertain. Germline V gene data show CDR1 as SGHRS and CDR2 as YFSETQ. There are 16 residues in the CDR3. Trimming shortened V by 1 base and J by 4 bases, and 17 bases separated the two germline ends.

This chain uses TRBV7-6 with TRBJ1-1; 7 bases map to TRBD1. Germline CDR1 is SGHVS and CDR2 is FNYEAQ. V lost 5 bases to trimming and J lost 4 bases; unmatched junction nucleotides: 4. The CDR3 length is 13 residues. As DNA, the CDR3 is TGTGCCAGCAGCCAACAGGGGACCACTGAAGCTTTCTTT. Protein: CASSQQGTTEAFF. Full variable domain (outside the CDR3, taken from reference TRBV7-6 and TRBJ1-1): GAGVSQSPRYKVTKRGQDVALRCDPISGHVSLYWYRQALGQGPEFLTYFNYEAQQDKSGLPNDRFSAERPEGSISTLTIQRTEQRDSAMYRCASSQQGTTEAFFGQGTRLTVV.